One sample yielded the 4 T cell receptor beta chains listed below, sequenced in a study of T cells after somatic rescue of genetic block. Sequenced by immunoSEQ multiplex PCR; TCRdb stores in-frame clones only, minus some. The table lists roughly 92,000 clones, just under 90% of them singletons. Sequenced sample: peripheral blood mononuclear cells (PBMCs). The receptors were sampled from a woman aged 18 to 35.

V gene TRBV5-1 combines with J gene TRBJ1-6, with TRBD1 matching 10 bases. Germline CDR1 reads SGHRS; CDR2 reads YFSETQ. V lost 1 base to trimming and J lost 5 bases; unmatched junction nucleotides: 6. The CDR3 is 17 residues long. The CDR3 region is CASSLSWGQGNNSPLHF. DNA of the CDR3: TGCGCCAGCAGCTTGTCCTGGGGACAGGGGAATAATTCACCCCTCCACTTT.

The chain uses TRBV10-2 and TRBJ2-7; 12 nucleotides line up with TRBD1. Per the germline V gene, CDR1 is WSHSY and CDR2 is SAAADI. This CDR3 is built from 17 residues. Trimming at V came to 4 bases and at J to 3 bases, leaving 10 bases not matched to a gene. CDR3 sequence: CASSVGTGGAKNYEQYF. As DNA, the CDR3 is TGCGCCAGCAGTGTTGGGACAGGGGGCGCGAAGAACTACGAGCAGTACTTC.

The chain combines TRBV27 with TRBJ2-7, with D possibly matching TRBD2 (6 bases). Germline assignment: CDR1 MNHEY and CDR2 SMNVEV (reference sequence). The CDR3 sequence is 14 residues long. V was pared by 4 bases and J by 1 base, with 11 bases between. The CDR3 region is CASSYYSGSYEQYF. CDR3 coding DNA: TGTGCCAGCAGTTACTATAGCGGTTCCTACGAGCAGTACTTC.

The chain has TRBV10-2 and TRBJ1-5; D is unresolved. Germline V gives CDR1 WSHSY, CDR2 SAAADI. The CDR3 is 15 amino acids. Trimming removed 6 bases at V and 2 bases at J, with 14 bases between. The CDR3 DNA is TGCGCCAGCAGGCCCTCGGGCAGTGGCAATCAGCCCCAGCATTTT. It is translated as CASRPSGSGNQPQHF.